This T cell receptor beta chain emerged from a study of blood T cells in healthy people across ages. Study-level points and caveats: Diversity estimates drawn from one million T cells were deemed underestimates.

Through a sample-barcoded 5' primer and a J-beta primer mix, a second PCR was run for 7 to 11 cycles. Every sample produced at least 2.5 million CDR3-containing paired-end reads. TCRdb analysed the 5' RACE reads with MiXCR anew, one entry per CDR3 protein. The data contain over a million distinct CDR3 sequences, roughly a quarter of them singletons. This CDR3 contains 16 residues. The ends lost 4 bases at V and 4 bases at J; junction bases unmatched: 14. Germline lookup yields CDR1 DFQATT and CDR2 SNEGSKA (reference sequence). Notes on this clonotype: Its antigen is still unknown.

The data also belong to a second study, concerning T cells of mothers and their children. That work adds: All RNA that had been extracted was used for cDNA synthesis at approximately 1.5 ug per 15 ul.

The chain has TRBV20-1 and TRBJ2-3, with TRBD2 matching 7 bases. The TCR originated in a girl aged 2-15 years in good health. The sequencing sample was made of blood. The CDR3 here is CSATGRRGGIADTQYF. In nucleotides, the CDR3 is TGCAGTGCTACCGGGAGGCGGGGAGGAATCGCAGATACGCAGTATTTT.